This passage covers 22 T cell receptor beta chains from one sample sequenced in a study of a mutant IDH1 vaccine in newly diagnosed glioma. The protocol was immunoSEQ multiplex PCR, while the TCRdb copy is restricted to in-frame clones and leaves out a portion. Of about 47,000 clones in the sample, roughly 91% are singletons; the top ten hold approximately 5.1%. Time point specified: week 35, safety follow-up. All doses held 300 ug of mutant IDH1 20-mer peptide, with topical imiquimod. Their target antigens are unknown. Sample: PBMCs, taken from a glioma patient whose treatment included an IDH1 peptide vaccine. The receptors shown here come from a woman in her thirties or forties with glioma.

CDR3 sequence reads: CASSFGGQREKLFF. The CDR3 DNA is TGCGCCAGCAGCTTCGGGGGACAGAGGGAAAAACTGTTTTTT. The V call is TRBV5-1, the J call TRBJ1-4; 7 bases are shared with TRBD1. The germline CDR1 and CDR2 sequences are SGHRS and YFSETQ. The CDR3 contains 14 residues. Trimming removed 2 bases from V and 8 bases from J; junction bases left unmatched: 6.

V gene TRBV30 combines with J gene TRBJ2-5, with 9 bases matching TRBD1. Germline-derived CDR1 and CDR2 are GTSNPN and SVGIG (reference sequence). This CDR3 region has 14 residues. The ends lost 2 bases at V and 2 bases at J; junction bases unmatched: 3. Here the CDR3 DNA reads TGTGCCTGGAGTTATGGACAGGGGCAAGAGACCCAGTACTTC. It translates to CAWSYGQGQETQYF. Combining the CDR3 with reference TRBV30 and TRBJ2-5 gives the whole variable domain SQTIHQWPATLVQPVGSPLSLECTVEGTSNPNLYWYRQAAGRGLQLLFYSVGIGQISSEVPQNLSASRPQDRQFILSSKKLLLSDSGFYLCAWSYGQGQETQYFGPGTRLLVL.

The V call is TRBV7-8, the J call TRBJ1-4; the match to TRBD1 covers 8 bases. Germline assignment: CDR1 SGHVS and CDR2 FQNEAQ. The CDR3 totals 19 residues. Losses at the gene ends were 1 base for V and 3 bases for J; bases not matched to a gene: 13. The CDR3 nucleotides are TGTGCCAGCAGCTTAGAGCCAGGGGGCGCGGGGCGGTCTAATGAAAAACTGTTTTTT. Amino acid sequence: CASSLEPGGAGRSNEKLFF.

This CDR3 is CASSWTRGPYGYTF. CDR3 bases: TGTGCCAGTAGTTGGACCAGGGGTCCCTATGGCTACACCTTC. The chain recombines TRBV19 with TRBJ1-2, with D possibly TRBD1 on 6 matching bases. This CDR3 has 14 amino acids. From germline, CDR1 is LNHDA and CDR2 SQIVND (reference sequence). V lost 5 bases and J 4 bases, leaving 14 bases between the germline ends. The full variable domain, completed using reference TRBV19 and TRBJ1-2, is DGGITQSPKYLFRKEGQNVTLSCEQNLNHDAMYWYRQDPGQGLRLIYYSQIVNDFQKGDIAEGYSVSREKKESFPLTVTSAQKNPTAFYLCASSWTRGPYGYTFGSGTRLTVV.

The chain uses TRBV6-1 and TRBJ2-7; 9 bases are shared with TRBD1. This CDR3 contains 14 residues. Germline V CDR1 and CDR2: MNHNS, SASEGT. V lost 8 bases, J lost 2 bases, and 7 bases stayed unmatched. CDR3 sequence reads: CASCGTGMAYEQYF. In DNA form, the CDR3 reads TGTGCCAGCTGTGGGACAGGGATGGCCTACGAGCAGTACTTC.

The gene calls are TRBV19 and TRBJ2-7; the D call may be TRBD1 or TRBD2 (5 bases each). With 3 bases removed from V and 5 bases from J, the gap between germline ends came to 23 bases. Germline CDR1 and CDR2: LNHDA and SQIVND (reference sequence). The CDR3 covers 17 residues. The CDR3 is CASSIGFRGPVNHEQYF. CDR3 nucleotide sequence: TGTGCCAGTAGTATCGGATTTCGGGGCCCGGTGAACCACGAGCAGTACTTC.

The gene calls are TRBV10-1 and TRBJ1-1, with D possibly matching TRBD1 (5 bases). Germline-derived CDR1 and CDR2 are WNHNN and SYGVQD (reference sequence). The CDR3 sequence is 14 residues long. V lost 2 bases and J 11 bases, leaving 18 bases between the germline ends. CDR3 DNA: TGCGCCAGCAGTGAGACAGGCGGCAGTAAGAAGGCTTTCTTT. Translating gives CASSETGGSKKAFF.

V gene TRBV5-4 combines with J gene TRBJ2-5; D is unresolved. CDR3 length: 12 residues. Looked up from germline, CDR1 is SGHNT and CDR2 is YYREEE (reference sequence). Trimming left V 4 bases short and J 4 bases short, with 8 bases between. The CDR3, as DNA: TGTGCCAGCAGCGTTGCATCAGAGACCCAGTACTTC. It is translated as CASSVASETQYF.

V usage is TRBV7-9 and J usage is TRBJ2-3; 11 bases map to TRBD2. Trimming removed 4 bases from V and 0 bases from J; junction bases left unmatched: 9. Looked up from germline, CDR1 is SEHNR and CDR2 is FQNEAQ (reference sequence). The CDR3 contains 18 residues. CDR3 DNA: TGTGCCAGCAGCTCAGGACTAGCGGGTCGATTTAGCACAGATACGCAGTATTTT. It is translated as CASSSGLAGRFSTDTQYF.

This chain links TRBV6-1 with TRBJ1-5; 8 bases align to TRBD1. V trimming: 4 bases; J trimming: 1 base; junction bases outside the gene matches: 3. Germline V gene sequence: CDR1 MNHNS, CDR2 SASEGT. This CDR3 spans 15 amino acids. Written as DNA, the CDR3 is TGTGCCAGCAGTGGCAGACAGGGGAGCAATCAGCCCCAGCATTTT. Residues: CASSGRQGSNQPQHF.

The rearrangement joins TRBV10-3 to TRBJ1-1; no clear D. V gave up 3 bases and J gave up 4 bases, with 6 bases separating them. The CDR3 sequence is 12 residues long. The V gene's germline CDR1 is ENHRY and CDR2 SYGVKD. The CDR3 is CAISDRVTEAFF. CDR3 nucleotide sequence: TGTGCCATCAGTGATAGAGTCACTGAAGCTTTCTTT.

The chain is built from TRBV10-3 and TRBJ1-2; unclear D gene. Germline CDR1 reads ENHRY; CDR2 reads SYGVKD. V was clipped by 10 bases and J by 4 bases, with 16 bases between them. The CDR3 is 13 residues long. The CDR3 here is CATSIQEGYGYTF. The CDR3 DNA follows: TGTGCCACATCAATTCAGGAAGGCTATGGCTACACCTTC.

V is TRBV19 and J is TRBJ1-4; no clear D. Per the germline V gene, CDR1 is LNHDA and CDR2 is SQIVND (reference sequence). The CDR3 has 16 amino acids. V lost 4 bases and J 2 bases, leaving 14 bases between the germline ends. CDR3 loop: CASSKNGVTTNEKLFF. The DNA of the CDR3 is TGTGCCAGTAGTAAAAACGGGGTCACGACTAATGAAAAACTGTTTTTT.

The chain combines TRBV5-1 with TRBJ2-7; TRBD2 matches at 10 bases. The V gene end was trimmed by 0 bases and the J gene end by 0 bases; junction bases not matched to a gene: 9. The CDR3 runs 18 residues. Germline CDR1 SGHRS, CDR2 YFSETQ. The CDR3 region has the DNA TGCGCCAGCAGCTTGGTTGAGGGGACTAGCGCCCCCTCCTACGAGCAGTACTTC. Translated, it gives CASSLVEGTSAPSYEQYF.

The V call is TRBV6-5, the J call TRBJ2-7; a possible D gene is TRBD1 (5 bases). V was shortened by 7 bases and J by 6 bases, with 22 bases between the two germline ends. Germline CDR1 MNHEY, CDR2 SVGAGI. The CDR3 covers 15 residues. CDR3 coding DNA: TGTGCCAGCATGAGAACCAGGGTCCGCGGCGGCGAGCAGTACTTC. Its protein product is CASMRTRVRGGEQYF.

The V gene is TRBV7-2, the J gene TRBJ1-5; tentative D call: TRBD1 (6 bases). The V gene lost 3 bases and the J gene lost 9 bases, with 18 bases spanning the gap. The CDR3 spans 15 residues. Germline lookup yields CDR1 SGHTA and CDR2 FQGNSA. CDR3 in amino acids: CASSFGAQGTWPQHF. CDR3 coding DNA: TGTGCCAGCAGCTTCGGGGCTCAGGGGACATGGCCCCAGCATTTT. The complete variable domain, with remaining parts taken from reference TRBV7-2 and TRBJ1-5, reads GAGVSQSPSNKVTEKGKDVELRCDPISGHTALYWYRQSLGQGLEFLIYFQGNSAPDKSGLPSDRFSAERTGGSVSTLTIQRTQQEDSAVYLCASSFGAQGTWPQHFGDGTRLSIL.

The J gene is TRBJ1-3, the V gene TRBV10-3; D unclear. The V end lost 8 bases, the J end lost 2 bases, and 13 bases lay between the germline ends. Germline V gene lookup returns CDR1 ENHRY and CDR2 SYGVKD. CDR3 length: 14 amino acids. Here the CDR3 reads CAIRNNGPGNTIYF. The CDR3, as DNA: TGTGCCATCCGGAATAACGGGCCTGGAAACACCATATATTTT.

This clone has just one count. This chain's CDR3 is CATSRGGDQPQHF. Written as DNA, the CDR3 is TGTGCCACCTCCCGAGGGGGCGATCAGCCCCAGCATTTT. This chain joins TRBV2 and TRBJ1-5, with TRBD1 identical over 7 bases. Trimming cost V 10 bases and J 5 bases; bases outside gene matches: 8. CDR1 is SNHLY and CDR2 is FYNNEI in the germline V gene. The CDR3 is 13 residues long.

J is TRBJ2-7 and V is TRBV5-1; 8 nucleotides align to TRBD1. The CDR3 loop spans 17 amino acids. Per germline, CDR1 SGHRS and CDR2 YFSETQ. The J segment lost 9 bases and the V segment lost 1 base, leaving 18 bases of the junction unmatched. The CDR3 coding sequence is TGCGCCAGCAGCTTGTGGCAGGGGGCGCGCATGGAGGCCGGGCAGTACTTC. Protein: CASSLWQGARMEAGQYF.

The chain uses TRBV28 and TRBJ2-3; no reliable D call. CDR3 length equals 13 residues. Germline lookup yields CDR1 MDHEN and CDR2 SYDVKM. V dropped 3 bases and J dropped 4 bases, with 8 bases sitting between them. The CDR3 nucleotides are TGTGCCAGCAGTTTCGGCGACCCAGATACGCAGTATTTT. Translating gives CASSFGDPDTQYF.

The chain couples TRBV6-5 to TRBJ1-5; TRBD1 matches at 7 bases. CDR1 MNHEY and CDR2 SVGAGI come from the germline V gene. The length of the CDR3 is 15 residues. Trimming removed 1 base from V and 5 bases from J; junction bases left unmatched: 5. The CDR3 region has the DNA TGTGCCAGCAGTTACTACGACAGGGTGGATCAGCCCCAGCATTTT. Protein: CASSYYDRVDQPQHF.

The V call is TRBV7-2, the J call TRBJ1-1, with D unclear. V dropped 2 bases and J dropped 5 bases, with 9 bases sitting between them. Germline V lookup: CDR1 SGHTA, CDR2 FQGNSA. The CDR3 spans 13 residues. This CDR3 is CASSLFRETEAFF. CDR3 coding DNA: TGTGCCAGCAGCTTATTTCGGGAGACTGAAGCTTTCTTT.